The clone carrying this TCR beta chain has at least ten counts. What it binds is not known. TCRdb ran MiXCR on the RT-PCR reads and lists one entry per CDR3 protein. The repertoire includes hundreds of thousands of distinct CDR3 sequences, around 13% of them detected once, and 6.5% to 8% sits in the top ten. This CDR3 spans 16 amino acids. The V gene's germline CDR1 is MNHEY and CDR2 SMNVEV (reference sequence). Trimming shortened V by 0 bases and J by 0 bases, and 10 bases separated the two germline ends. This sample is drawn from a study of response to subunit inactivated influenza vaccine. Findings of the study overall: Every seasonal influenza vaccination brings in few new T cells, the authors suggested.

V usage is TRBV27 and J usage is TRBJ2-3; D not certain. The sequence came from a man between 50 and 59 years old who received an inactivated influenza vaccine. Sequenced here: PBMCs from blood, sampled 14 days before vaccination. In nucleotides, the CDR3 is TGTGCCAGCAGTTTATCTCGGGTGTTTAGCACAGATACGCAGTATTTT. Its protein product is CASSLSRVFSTDTQYF.